The 28 T cell receptor beta chains given below trace back to one sample, sequenced in a study of CD8 T cells in Susac syndrome. RNA, at about 0.45 to 1 ug, was reverse transcribed with random hexamers. TCRdb reprocessed the immunoSEQ multiplex PCR reads via MiXCR and lists one record per CDR3 protein. The sample lists fewer than 200,000 distinct CDR3 sequences, around 95% occurring once. The specimen sequenced was CD8+ T cells from PBMCs. These receptors originate from a human donor with multiple sclerosis.

V usage is TRBV6-6 and J usage is TRBJ2-5, with TRBD1 matching 7 bases. The germline V gene encodes CDR1 MNHNY and CDR2 SVGAGI (reference sequence). The CDR3 length is 11 residues. Germline trimming cut 10 bases from V and 12 bases from J; bases unmatched to any gene: 11. The CDR3 bases are TGTGCCACGAGAAACCGGGACAGAGAGTACTTC. This sequence encodes CATRNRDREYF.

The chain is built from TRBV12-3 or TRBV12-4 and TRBJ2-6; 8 bases fit TRBD1. The CDR3 runs to 14 residues. The ends lost 11 bases at V and 0 bases at J; junction bases unmatched: 3. The CDR3 sequence is CAPGGVSGANVLTF. CDR3 DNA: TGTGCCCCAGGGGGCGTCTCTGGGGCCAACGTCCTGACTTTC.

This chain connects TRBV5-1 to TRBJ2-7, with D unclear. Germline V gene sequence: CDR1 SGHRS, CDR2 YFSETQ. The CDR3 contains 13 residues. V lost 4 bases, J lost 1 base, and 9 bases lay in between. The CDR3 nucleotides are TGCGCCAGCAGCCACGTGGATTCCTACGAGCAGTACTTC. It yields the protein CASSHVDSYEQYF.

The chain carries TRBV5-4 and TRBJ1-2; TRBD1 might be the D (6 bases). CDR1 and CDR2 from the germline V gene are SGHNT and YYREEE (reference sequence). The ends were cut back, 4 bases at V and 8 bases at J, with 12 bases in the middle. The CDR3 is 12 amino acids. As DNA, the CDR3 is TGTGCCAGCAGCGGAGGACAGTTCGGCTACACCTTC. It translates to CASSGGQFGYTF.

The V call is TRBV27, the J call TRBJ2-7; 8 nucleotides agree with TRBD1. The CDR3 is 17 amino acids. Germline values: CDR1 MNHEY, CDR2 SMNVEV (reference sequence). V lost 3 bases and J lost 2; bases outside the gene matches: 12. The CDR3 sequence: CASSFMIGGQGPYEQYF. CDR3 DNA: TGTGCCAGCAGTTTTATGATCGGCGGACAGGGACCCTACGAGCAGTACTTC.

This clonotype occurred many times. The J gene is TRBJ2-7, the V gene TRBV18; no clear D gene. V was cut by 8 bases and J by 3 bases, with 8 bases left in between. Germline CDR1 and CDR2: KGHSH and LQKENI. There are 11 residues in the CDR3. Here the CDR3 reads CASSPGYEQYF. CDR3 DNA sequence: TGTGCCAGCAGCCCCGGCTACGAGCAGTACTTC.

The gene calls are TRBV7-6 and TRBJ2-7; unclear D gene. CDR3 length: 13 amino acids. The V and J ends lost 0 bases and 1 base respectively, with 4 bases between them. CDR1 and CDR2 (germline): SGHVS, FNYEAQ. CDR3 loop: CASSLAVSYEQYF. The DNA for the CDR3 is TGTGCCAGCAGCTTAGCGGTATCCTACGAGCAGTACTTC.

This chain links TRBV4-1 with TRBJ2-5, with TRBD2 matching over 11 bases. The CDR3 has 16 amino acids. Germline trimming cut 4 bases from V and 3 bases from J; bases unmatched to any gene: 7. Germline loops: CDR1 MGHRA, CDR2 YSYEKL. As DNA, the CDR3 is TGCGCCAGCAGCCCCACTAGCGGGAGTTTCGAAGAGACCCAGTACTTC. Protein: CASSPTSGSFEETQYF.

CDR3 sequence (DNA): TGCGCCAGCAGTGACCCCACCCGACAGGTCCTTAACTATGGCTACACCTTC. Its protein product is CASSDPTRQVLNYGYTF. The genes are TRBV10-2 and TRBJ1-2; D is perhaps TRBD1 (6 bases). Germline lookup yields CDR1 WSHSY and CDR2 SAAADI. This CDR3 contains 17 residues. With 3 bases removed from V and 1 base from J, the gap between germline ends came to 18 bases.

This sequence joins TRBV7-9 and TRBJ2-5; perhaps TRBD1 as D (5 bases). The CDR3 is made up of 15 amino acids. Germline-derived CDR1 and CDR2 are SEHNR and FQNEAQ (reference sequence). V gave up 1 base and J gave up 7 bases, with 16 bases separating them. The CDR3 coding sequence is TGTGCCAGCAGCTTAGGCGTCCAGGGTCACAGGACCCAGTACTTC. Its translation: CASSLGVQGHRTQYF. The variable domain in full, completed from reference TRBV7-9 and TRBJ2-5, reads DTGVSQNPRHKITKRGQNVTFRCDPISEHNRLYWYRQTLGQGPEFLTYFQNEAQLEKSRLLSDRFSAERPKGSFSTLEIQRTEQGDSAMYLCASSLGVQGHRTQYFGPGTRLLVL.

This chain links TRBV28 with TRBJ2-3, with D perhaps TRBD2 (5 bases). The CDR3 spans 19 residues. V was trimmed by 5 bases and J by 1 base, leaving 25 bases between them. CDR1 MDHEN and CDR2 SYDVKM come from the germline V gene. CDR3 coding DNA: TGTGCCAGCAGTCCCTCGAGGGTGGGGTGGGTGCCCGGCACAGATACGCAGTATTTT. Translating it yields CASSPSRVGWVPGTDTQYF.

V gene TRBV25-1 combines with J gene TRBJ1-1; D is unclear. Germline V CDR1 and CDR2: MGHDK, SYGVNS. V was trimmed by 3 bases and J by 4 bases, leaving 12 bases between them. CDR3 length: 14 residues. CDR3 coding DNA: TGTGCCAGCAGTGAGGTAGGTGAGGGCACTGAAGCTTTCTTT. Amino acid sequence: CASSEVGEGTEAFF.

The chain recombines TRBV7-9 with TRBJ2-1; 8 nucleotides agree with TRBD2. With 1 base clipped from V and 8 bases from J, the junction kept 4 bases outside the gene matches. The CDR3 is 14 residues long. Germline V gene lookup returns CDR1 SEHNR and CDR2 FQNEAQ (reference sequence). The CDR3 loop reads CASSLVSGTDEQFF. For the CDR3, the DNA is TGTGCCAGCAGCTTAGTTAGCGGGACGGATGAGCAGTTCTTC.

The CDR3 loop is CASSLSAMNTEAFF. DNA for the CDR3: TGTGCCAGCAGCTTATCGGCCATGAACACTGAAGCTTTCTTT. The rearrangement uses TRBV7-8 and TRBJ1-1; the D is unclear. Germline V gene data show CDR1 as SGHVS and CDR2 as FQNEAQ. There are 14 residues in the CDR3. Trimming stripped 2 bases from V and 0 bases from J, with 7 bases between.

The chain recombines TRBV3-1 with TRBJ1-2; TRBD1 matches at 10 bases. Germline V gene sequence: CDR1 LGHDT, CDR2 YNNKEL (reference sequence). This CDR3 is 17 amino acids long. V gave up 1 base and J gave up 3 bases; unmatched junction bases: 8. CDR3 sequence: CASSQVFKGQGDYGYTF. The CDR3 nucleotides read TGTGCCAGCAGCCAAGTCTTCAAAGGACAGGGGGACTATGGCTACACCTTC.

The CDR3 region has the DNA TGTGCCAGCAGCACTTGGGCGGAGAAGGGGTACGAGCAGTACTTC. Its protein product is CASSTWAEKGYEQYF. This rearrangement joins TRBV5-6 to TRBJ2-7; D perhaps matches TRBD1 (5 bases). With 4 bases removed from V and 4 bases from J, the gap between germline ends came to 18 bases. Germline CDR1 is SGHDT and CDR2 is YYEEEE. This CDR3 has 15 residues. Combining the CDR3 with reference TRBV5-6 and TRBJ2-7 gives the whole variable domain DAGVTQSPTHLIKTRGQQVTLRCSPKSGHDTVSWYQQALGQGPQFIFQYYEEEERQRGNFPDRFSGHQFPNYSSELNVNALLLGDSALYLCASSTWAEKGYEQYFGPGTRLTVT.

The V call is TRBV20-1, the J call TRBJ2-1; no reliable D call. This CDR3 has 11 amino acids. The germline gives CDR1 DFQATT, CDR2 SNEGSKA (reference sequence). V dropped 7 bases and J dropped 10 bases, with 14 bases sitting between them. CDR3: CSVNYVGEQFF. DNA of the CDR3: TGCAGTGTAAACTATGTGGGAGAGCAGTTCTTC.

The J gene is TRBJ1-2, the V gene TRBV4-1; D is unresolved. V was cut by 1 base and J by 2 bases, with 11 bases left in between. CDR1 and CDR2 from the germline V gene are MGHRA and YSYEKL. The CDR3 is made up of 15 amino acids. The CDR3 DNA reads TGCGCCAGCAGCCAAGTTTCGCTCGGGAACTATGGCTACACCTTC. Translation: CASSQVSLGNYGYTF.

This chain uses TRBV20-1 with TRBJ2-7; maybe TRBD2 (5 bases). Germline assignment: CDR1 DFQATT and CDR2 SNEGSKA (reference sequence). This CDR3 is 14 amino acids long. V lost 0 bases and J lost 2, with 11 bases in between. DNA for the CDR3: TGCAGTGCTAGAGATCTAGGGAGTCCCTACGAGCAGTACTTC. Translated: CSARDLGSPYEQYF.

The V call is TRBV4-1, the J call TRBJ1-2, with D possibly TRBD1 on 5 matching bases. Germline CDR1 is MGHRA and CDR2 is YSYEKL. With 3 bases removed from V and 0 bases from J, the gap between germline ends came to 8 bases. The CDR3 is made up of 14 amino acids. The CDR3 is CASSHRDPNYGYTF. The CDR3 DNA sequence: TGCGCCAGCAGCCACAGGGACCCTAACTATGGCTACACCTTC.

The chain recombines TRBV4-1 with TRBJ2-3; weak D call: TRBD2 (6 bases). This CDR3 has 16 residues. Germline V gene sequence: CDR1 MGHRA, CDR2 YSYEKL. V gave up 3 bases and J gave up 4 bases, with 17 bases separating them. The CDR3 is CASSQGPWRGADTQYF. CDR3 coding DNA: TGCGCCAGCAGCCAGGGGCCCTGGCGGGGCGCAGATACGCAGTATTTT.

The gene calls are TRBV7-2 and TRBJ2-7; D is ambiguous. This CDR3 is built from 15 residues. From germline, CDR1 is SGHTA and CDR2 FQGNSA. V lost 7 bases and J 0 bases, leaving 16 bases between the germline ends. CDR3 protein: CASTVDKLPSYEQYF. Here the CDR3 DNA reads TGTGCCAGCACCGTTGATAAGCTTCCCTCCTACGAGCAGTACTTC.

This chain joins TRBV2 and TRBJ2-7, with D hard to call. V lost 5 bases to trimming and J lost 4 bases, with 12 bases between them. This CDR3 is built from 13 residues. Looked up from germline, CDR1 is SNHLY and CDR2 is FYNNEI. For the CDR3, the DNA is TGTGCCAGCAGTACCCCGGATGTATACGAGCAGTACTTC. Amino acids: CASSTPDVYEQYF.

The chain couples TRBV12-3 or TRBV12-4 to TRBJ1-4; D unresolved. This CDR3 spans 12 amino acids. Trimming pared 6 bases from V and 13 bases from J, leaving 15 bases between. As DNA, the CDR3 is TGTGCCAGCAGCGAGATCGGTGACGGACTGTTTTTT. Translating gives CASSEIGDGLFF.

This rearrangement joins TRBV7-9 to TRBJ2-7; D is unclear. Germline V lookup: CDR1 SEHNR, CDR2 FQNEAQ (reference sequence). V shed 5 bases and J shed 2 bases, with 13 bases lying between them. The CDR3 runs to 14 residues. The DNA for the CDR3 is TGTGCCAGCAGCCTTACCGGGCTACCCTACGAGCAGTACTTC. Its translation is CASSLTGLPYEQYF.

This chain joins TRBV20-1 and TRBJ2-3, with 9 nucleotides matching TRBD2. The CDR3 extends over 17 amino acids. Germline assignment: CDR1 DFQATT and CDR2 SNEGSKA (reference sequence). The ends lost 0 bases at V and 3 bases at J; junction bases unmatched: 10. In DNA, the CDR3 is TGCAGTGCTAGAGATCTTTGGCGGGAGGGTACTACAGATACGCAGTATTTT. Its protein is CSARDLWREGTTDTQYF.

The V call is TRBV29-1, the J call TRBJ2-7; D remains ambiguous. This CDR3 contains 13 residues. From germline, CDR1 is SQVTM and CDR2 ANQGSEA. V lost 4 bases and J 1 base, leaving 11 bases between the germline ends. DNA for the CDR3: TGCAGCGTTGCGGAAGGGCCATCCTACGAGCAGTACTTC. Protein: CSVAEGPSYEQYF.

This chain joins TRBV7-9 and TRBJ1-2; the D gene is possibly TRBD1 (6 bases). V lost 5 bases to trimming and J lost 7 bases, with 20 bases between them. CDR1 SEHNR and CDR2 FQNEAQ come from the germline V gene (reference sequence). The CDR3 sequence is 15 residues long. The CDR3 region is CASSNYRDIFPGYTF. DNA of the CDR3: TGTGCCAGCAGCAACTACCGGGACATCTTCCCTGGCTACACCTTC.